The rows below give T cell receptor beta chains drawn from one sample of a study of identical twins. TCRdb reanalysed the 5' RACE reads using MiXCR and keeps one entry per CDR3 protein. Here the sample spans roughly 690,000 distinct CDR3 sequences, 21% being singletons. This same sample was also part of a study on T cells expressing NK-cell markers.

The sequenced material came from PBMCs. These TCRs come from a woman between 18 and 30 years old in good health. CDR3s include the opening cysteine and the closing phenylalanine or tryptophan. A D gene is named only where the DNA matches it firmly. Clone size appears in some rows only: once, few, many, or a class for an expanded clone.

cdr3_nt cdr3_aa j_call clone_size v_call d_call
TGTGCCACCAGTGATCATGGGGTACCCGGGGAGCTGTTTTTT CATSDHGVPGELFF TRBJ2-2 many TRBV24-1 -
TGTGCCAGCAGTGAGGGGACACCTTCCTATGGCTACACCTTC CASSEGTPSYGYTF TRBJ1-2 few TRBV25-1 -
TGCGCCAGCAGCTTGCTAAGCGAGTCCTACAATGAGCAGTTCTTC CASSLLSESYNEQFF TRBJ2-1 few TRBV5-1 -
TGCGCCAGCGGTGCAGGATCGGTCTCCGGGGGAGGAAAACTGTTTTTT CASGAGSVSGGGKLFF TRBJ1-4 - TRBV5-1 -
TGCAGTGCTAGAGTTACCACAGATACGCAGTATTTT CSARVTTDTQYF TRBJ2-3 few TRBV20-1 -
TGTGCCAGCAGCCCATCTAGCCCAGAGACCCAGTACTTC CASSPSSPETQYF TRBJ2-5 - TRBV7-2 -
TGTGCCAGCAGCACCCGGGACTCCTCCTACGAGCAGTACTTC CASSTRDSSYEQYF TRBJ2-7 many TRBV5-4 -
TGTGCCAGCAGCTTAGACGGAGAGGGAACCTATGGCTACACCTTC CASSLDGEGTYGYTF TRBJ1-2 few TRBV7-8 -
TGTGCCAGCAGCTTGTTGGCCTATCGCCAGTACTTC CASSLLAYRQYF TRBJ2-4 - TRBV7-2 -
TGCAGTGCTAGAGATCTCGGACAGGGCGACGAGCAGTACTTC CSARDLGQGDEQYF TRBJ2-7 few TRBV20-1 TRBD1
TGTGCCAGCGGGTACAATCAGCCCCAGCATTTT CASGYNQPQHF TRBJ1-5 few TRBV6-6 -
TGCAGCGTTGAAGATCAGGACGCGGGGGGAGTATACTATGGCTACACCTTC CSVEDQDAGGVYYGYTF TRBJ1-2 - TRBV29-1 -
TGTGCCACAGCCCCCCAGTTGGACACTGAAGCTTTCTTT CATAPQLDTEAFF TRBJ1-1 - TRBV7-8 -
TGCGCCAGCAGCTTGGTCGGACAGGGTACCTACAATGAGCAGTTCTTC CASSLVGQGTYNEQFF TRBJ2-1 - TRBV5-1 TRBD1
TGTGCCAGCAGCGCTCGGACGGGGGGCTACAATGAGCAGTTCTTC CASSARTGGYNEQFF TRBJ2-1 - TRBV9 TRBD2
TGTGCCAGCAGCCAGGGGACTTCCTACGAGCAGTACTTC CASSQGTSYEQYF TRBJ2-7 - TRBV5-6 -
TGTGCCAGCAGTGATCCCAGCGGGAGCTTTAATGAGCAGTTCTTC CASSDPSGSFNEQFF TRBJ2-1 few TRBV7-9 TRBD2
TGCAGTGGCGCCCCGGGGGCCTACGAGCAGTACTTC CSGAPGAYEQYF TRBJ2-7 - TRBV20-1 -
TGCAGTGCCAGGCAGGGGACAGATACGCAGTATTTT CSARQGTDTQYF TRBJ2-3 many TRBV20-1 -
TGTGCCAGCAGGCCGCGGAGGACCTTATCACCCCTCCACTTT CASRPRRTLSPLHF TRBJ1-6 - TRBV12-3/TRBV12-4 -
TGTGCCAGCAGCCCGTATCAGGGTCCCTACGAGCAGTACTTC CASSPYQGPYEQYF TRBJ2-7 many TRBV7-2 -
TGTGCCAGCAGCGTGGGTCAGGGCAATGAAAAACTGTTTTTT CASSVGQGNEKLFF TRBJ1-4 many TRBV9 -
TGTGCCAGCATCCCCCCCCGGGAAGAGACCCAGTACTTC CASIPPREETQYF TRBJ2-5 many TRBV7-9 -
TGCAGCGTTTTCACCGGGACAGGGGTATGGGGTGAAGCTTTCTTT CSVFTGTGVWGEAFF TRBJ1-1 many TRBV29-1 TRBD1
TGCAGTGCTAGCCGCGTCAGCACTGAAGCTTTCTTT CSASRVSTEAFF TRBJ1-1 few TRBV20-1 -
TGTGCCAGCAGCAAAGGACAGGGCAATGAGCAGTTCTTC CASSKGQGNEQFF TRBJ2-1 many TRBV9 TRBD1
TGTGCCAGCAGCCAAGGGTCTCCTTCTTCCGGAGAGACCCAGTACTTC CASSQGSPSSGETQYF TRBJ2-5 few TRBV4-2 -
TGTGCCAGCAGTAGACCTGGACAGGGGGGAGATGGCTACACCTTC CASSRPGQGGDGYTF TRBJ1-2 - TRBV2 TRBD1
TGTGCCAGCAGCTTCGACAGGTATTCCTACGAGCAGTACTTC CASSFDRYSYEQYF TRBJ2-7 many TRBV7-9 -
TGCGCCAGCAGCCCACTACAGGGGGCCTCCTACGAGCAGTACTTC CASSPLQGASYEQYF TRBJ2-7 - TRBV10-1 TRBD1
TGCGCCAGCAGCTTCAACCCCTCGGGGGATAAGTACTTC CASSFNPSGDKYF TRBJ2-4 - TRBV5-1 -